This TCR beta chain was documented in a study of tumor-infiltrating lymphocytes in primary liver carcinoma. As for the study in general: Surgical resection was the treatment these patients received for primary liver carcinoma.

This clonotype was detected many times. CDR1 and CDR2 from the germline V gene are MGHRA and YSYEKL. The CDR3 is 15 residues long. The ends were cut back, 0 bases at V and 0 bases at J, with 8 bases in the middle. Unsorted whole blood yielded blood RNA, and germline DNA was extracted as well. TCR beta cDNA came from roughly 0.45 ug total RNA, primed with a constant-region primer. Libraries for TCR beta were built through three nested multiplex PCR rounds, which together made up a slightly modified ARM-PCR procedure. Investigators reported that the first two PCR rounds, at 10 to 11 cycles each, used TRBV1-TRBV30 forward primers with a C-beta reverse primer. Each CDR3 protein gets one entry after TCRdb re-called the multiplex PCR reads with MiXCR. The sample holds about 320,000 distinct CDR3 sequences; 65% are singletons and the top ten take approximately 9%.

Specimen: peripheral blood. This clonotype was obtained from a man in his forties or fifties with primary liver carcinoma and hepatitis B virus infection. The chain combines TRBV4-1 with TRBJ1-1; no definite D call. The CDR3 coding sequence is TGCGCCAGCAGCCAAGATCCGGGTTTGAACACTGAAGCTTTCTTT. Translating it yields CASSQDPGLNTEAFF.